This record concerns one T cell receptor beta chain sequence. Germline-derived CDR1 and CDR2 are SGHVS and FNYEAQ. J lost 5 bases, V lost 3 bases, and 7 bases had no gene match. The CDR3 extends over 15 amino acids. These data belong to a study of technical replicates of blood from a handful of donors. The data were produced by immunoSEQ multiplex PCR, yet TCRdb's version contains in-frame clones alone and is incomplete. The table has some 100,000 clones, 96% seen once; the top ten hold 0.2% to 0.25%. This receptor was identified in a human donor in good health. Material for sequencing was T cells isolated from PBMCs. This chain links TRBV7-6 with TRBJ1-1; 9 bases agree with TRBD1. CDR3 region: CASSFRQGVYTEAFF. The CDR3 DNA sequence: TGTGCCAGCAGCTTTCGACAGGGGGTTTATACTGAAGCTTTCTTT.